The 27 T cell receptor beta chains in this list originate from one sample, sequenced in a study of technical replicates of blood from four donors. Only in-frame clones appear in the TCRdb table, and some are missing; sequencing was by immunoSEQ multiplex PCR. The sample records more than 70,000 clones, 93% being singletons. Input material: T cells isolated from PBMCs. The receptors originated from a human donor in good health.

The chain employs TRBV7-9 and TRBJ2-7; D is ambiguous. Germline V gene sequence: CDR1 SEHNR, CDR2 FQNEAQ (reference sequence). V shed 7 bases and J shed 5 bases, with 12 bases lying between them. CDR3 length: 12 residues. As DNA, the CDR3 is TGTGCCAGCAATGGGCTTCAAGACGAGCAGTACTTC. It is translated as CASNGLQDEQYF.

The rearrangement uses TRBV7-9 and TRBJ2-5; 11 bases agree with TRBD1. Germline V gene lookup returns CDR1 SEHNR and CDR2 FQNEAQ (reference sequence). The CDR3 spans 16 residues. Trimming removed 4 bases from V and 3 bases from J; junction bases left unmatched: 7. Here the CDR3 reads CASSSRDRGFEETQYF. The DNA for the CDR3 is TGTGCCAGCAGCTCCCGGGACAGGGGGTTTGAAGAGACCCAGTACTTC.

This clone was observed a single time. The chain couples TRBV7-3 to TRBJ1-5; a weak D match, TRBD1 (6 bases). Germline assignment: CDR1 SGHTA and CDR2 FQGTGA. V was cut by 2 bases and J by 3 bases, with 11 bases left in between. CDR3 length: 15 amino acids. CDR3 in DNA: TGTGCCAGCAGCTTAGGGGGACACCCCAATCAGCCCCAGCATTTT. Its protein is CASSLGGHPNQPQHF.

The V call is TRBV5-6, the J call TRBJ1-1; no reliable D call. There are 14 residues in the CDR3. CDR1 and CDR2 from the germline V gene are SGHDT and YYEEEE. The germline V and J ends were trimmed by 0 bases and 7 bases, with 13 bases remaining between them. For the CDR3, the DNA is TGTGCCAGCAGCTTGGAGTTCTCGCAGGATGAAGCTTTCTTT. As protein: CASSLEFSQDEAFF.

As to this clone: Other DNA sequences from this sample encode an identical CDR3 as well. This sequence joins TRBV7-3 and TRBJ2-7; 10 positions agree with TRBD1. V was pared by 5 bases and J by 4 bases, with 5 bases of the junction left unmatched. Germline V gives CDR1 SGHTA, CDR2 FQGTGA. The CDR3 length is 14 residues. This CDR3 is CASSPGQGNYEQYF. The CDR3 coding sequence is TGTGCCAGCAGCCCGGGACAGGGGAATTACGAGCAGTACTTC.

The chain uses TRBV5-4 and TRBJ1-3, with 9 bases that match TRBD1. V trimming: 5 bases; J trimming: 3 bases; junction bases outside the gene matches: 6. From germline, CDR1 is SGHNT and CDR2 YYREEE (reference sequence). This CDR3 is 15 amino acids long. In nucleotides, the CDR3 is TGTGCCAGCAGGCGACAGGGGGGTAGTGGAAACACCATATATTTT. The encoded protein is CASRRQGGSGNTIYF.

V usage is TRBV6-6 and J usage is TRBJ2-2, with 10 bases identical to TRBD2. Germline V lookup: CDR1 MNHNY, CDR2 SVGAGI (reference sequence). CDR3 length: 15 amino acids. The V gene end was trimmed by 8 bases and the J gene end by 1 base; junction bases not matched to a gene: 4. DNA for the CDR3: TGTGCCAGCGCCAGACTAGCGGGGAACACCGGGGAGCTGTTTTTT. Its protein product is CASARLAGNTGELFF.

The V and J genes are TRBV7-7 and TRBJ2-1, with D perhaps TRBD1 (5 bases). This CDR3 comprises 15 residues. CDR1 and CDR2 (germline): SSHAT, FNYEAQ (reference sequence). V was shortened by 4 bases and J by 8 bases, with 18 bases between the two germline ends. Written as DNA, the CDR3 is TGTGCCAGCAGCTCCGCCGTAGGCAGGGCTCATGAGCAGTTCTTC. Its translation is CASSSAVGRAHEQFF.

The chain uses TRBV5-5 and TRBJ1-5, with TRBD1 matching over 10 bases. The CDR3 contains 16 residues. Losses at the gene ends were 6 bases for V and 5 bases for J; bases not matched to a gene: 11. Germline V gives CDR1 SGHKS, CDR2 YYEKEE (reference sequence). The CDR3 here is CASTMTGGSLDQPQHF. Here the CDR3 DNA reads TGTGCCAGCACCATGACAGGGGGCTCTCTGGATCAGCCCCAGCATTTT.

The chain is built from TRBV5-1 and TRBJ1-2; 7 positions agree with TRBD1. V lost 2 bases and J lost 7; bases outside the gene matches: 8. The germline V gene has CDR1 SGHRS and CDR2 YFSETQ. CDR3 length equals 14 residues. The CDR3 reads CASSFSTGAGGYTF. Here the CDR3 DNA reads TGCGCCAGCAGCTTCAGCACAGGGGCGGGTGGCTACACCTTC. Filled out from reference TRBV5-1 and TRBJ1-2, the complete variable domain reads KAGVTQTPRYLIKTRGQQVTLSCSPISGHRSVSWYQQTPGQGLQFLFEYFSETQRNKGNFPGRFSGRQFSNSRSEMNVSTLELGDSALYLCASSFSTGAGGYTFGSGTRLTVV.

The chain uses TRBV5-6 and TRBJ2-5; possibly TRBD1 for D (6 bases). This CDR3 contains 15 residues. Germline loops: CDR1 SGHDT, CDR2 YYEEEE. V was pared by 2 bases and J by 0 bases, with 11 bases between. The CDR3 nucleotides read TGTGCCAGCAGCTTACCCGGGACAAACCAAGAGACCCAGTACTTC. It encodes CASSLPGTNQETQYF.

V usage is TRBV7-6 and J usage is TRBJ1-6; 8 nucleotides line up with TRBD1. Germline V gene lookup returns CDR1 SGHVS and CDR2 FNYEAQ. J gave up 7 bases and V 4 bases, and 0 bases lay outside the gene matches. The CDR3 runs 13 residues. Here the CDR3 DNA reads TGTGCCAGCAGCTCAGGGGGCAATTCACCCCTCCACTTT. Amino acid sequence: CASSSGGNSPLHF.

The rearrangement joins TRBV29-1 to TRBJ1-1; D gene unclear. Per the germline V gene, CDR1 is SQVTM and CDR2 is ANQGSEA. Trimming took off 5 bases at V and 1 base at J, with 5 bases between the two ends. The CDR3 has 11 residues. The CDR3 loop reads CSVLGNTEAFF. CDR3 in DNA: TGCAGCGTTCTAGGGAACACTGAAGCTTTCTTT.

The J gene is TRBJ2-2, the V gene TRBV6-4; D possibly corresponds to TRBD1 (6 bases). Looked up from germline, CDR1 is MRHNA and CDR2 is SNTAGT. The CDR3 is 13 residues long. V lost 2 bases and J 7 bases, leaving 8 bases between the germline ends. CDR3 region: CASSDEGVGELFF. As DNA, the CDR3 is TGTGCCAGCAGTGACGAGGGGGTCGGGGAGCTGTTTTTT.

V is TRBV7-6 and J is TRBJ2-3; D is undetermined. CDR1 is SGHVS, CDR2 FNYEAQ, per germline. V dropped 4 bases and J dropped 4 bases, with 9 bases sitting between them. The length of the CDR3 is 13 residues. CDR3 sequence: CASSSVLSDTQYF. The DNA for the CDR3 is TGTGCCAGCAGCTCTGTCCTCTCAGATACGCAGTATTTT.

The chain joins TRBV28 to TRBJ1-1; TRBD1 might be the D (5 bases). The CDR3 length is 14 residues. The germline V gene encodes CDR1 MDHEN and CDR2 SYDVKM. With 2 bases removed from V and 7 bases from J, the gap between germline ends came to 14 bases. CDR3 coding DNA: TGTGCCAGCAGTTTAATAAGCAGGGCTAATGAAGCTTTCTTT. Translating it yields CASSLISRANEAFF.

A single count supports this clone. The chain carries TRBV7-9 and TRBJ1-2; no definite D call. The V end was cut by 5 bases, the J end by 4 bases, with 20 bases between. The CDR3 spans 16 residues. CDR1 SEHNR and CDR2 FQNEAQ come from the germline V gene (reference sequence). DNA of the CDR3: TGTGCCAGCAGCCCACTTCTTCGGGGATCCCCCTATGGCTACACCTTC. Protein sequence: CASSPLLRGSPYGYTF.

The chain is built from TRBV6-5 and TRBJ2-1, with TRBD1 matching 9 bases. Germline V gene lookup returns CDR1 MNHEY and CDR2 SVGAGI. This CDR3 is built from 14 residues. V shed 5 bases, J shed 3 bases, and the junction held 2 bases outside the gene matches. CDR3 nucleotide sequence: TGTGCCAGCAGTACAGGGGGCAGCTACAATGAGCAGTTCTTC. Encoded protein: CASSTGGSYNEQFF.

The chain carries TRBV13 and TRBJ2-2; 8 bases line up with TRBD1. The length of the CDR3 is 15 residues. Trimming at V came to 4 bases and at J to 2 bases, leaving 3 bases not matched to a gene. Germline CDR1 PRHDT, CDR2 FYEKMQ (reference sequence). The CDR3 here is CASSYGQGNTGELFF. The CDR3 coding sequence is TGTGCCAGCAGCTACGGACAGGGAAACACCGGGGAGCTGTTTTTT.

The chain is built from TRBV25-1 and TRBJ2-1, with 8 positions matching TRBD2. Germline V gene sequence: CDR1 MGHDK, CDR2 SYGVNS. This CDR3 region has 15 residues. Trimming took 3 bases from V and 3 from J; bases not matched to a gene: 4. CDR3 coding DNA: TGTGCCAGCAGTGATACGGGAGGGCTCTACAATGAGCAGTTCTTC. Translating it yields CASSDTGGLYNEQFF.

The chain is built from TRBV4-1 and TRBJ2-7; possible D gene TRBD1, 5 bases. Trimming removed 0 bases at V and 2 bases at J, with 11 bases between. Looked up from germline, CDR1 is MGHRA and CDR2 is YSYEKL. There are 15 residues in the CDR3. Here the CDR3 DNA reads TGCGCCAGCAGCCAAGAAGGGGTACCGACCTACGAGCAGTACTTC. It translates to CASSQEGVPTYEQYF.

This chain joins TRBV6-1 and TRBJ1-5; D uncertain. The V gene's germline CDR1 is MNHNS and CDR2 SASEGT. This CDR3 comprises 15 residues. The V end was cut by 0 bases, the J end by 3 bases, with 9 bases between. The CDR3: CASSEAYGYNQPQHF. The CDR3 bases are TGTGCCAGCAGTGAAGCGTACGGGTACAATCAGCCCCAGCATTTT.

The gene calls are TRBV27 and TRBJ2-1, with D unresolved. Per the germline V gene, CDR1 is MNHEY and CDR2 is SMNVEV (reference sequence). This CDR3 contains 14 residues. Trimming took 3 bases from V and 2 from J, leaving 8 bases between them. CDR3 amino acids: CASSFSGPYNEQFF. CDR3 sequence (DNA): TGTGCCAGCAGTTTTTCGGGTCCCTACAATGAGCAGTTCTTC.

This chain links TRBV29-1 with TRBJ2-1; 11 nucleotides match TRBD2. Germline-derived CDR1 and CDR2 are SQVTM and ANQGSEA. This CDR3 has 17 amino acids. The trim removed 7 bases at V and 7 bases at J, leaving 18 bases unmatched. The CDR3 spells CSAPLGLAGGPGNEQFF. Written as DNA, the CDR3 is TGCAGCGCCCCTCTGGGGCTAGCGGGGGGTCCAGGGAATGAGCAGTTCTTC.

The genes are TRBV7-8 and TRBJ1-5; 7 bases are a match to TRBD1. Germline trimming cut 1 base from V and 6 bases from J; bases unmatched to any gene: 6. This CDR3 has 15 amino acids. The germline CDR1 and CDR2 sequences are SGHVS and FQNEAQ. The CDR3 spells CASSLGVQGGQPQHF. CDR3 DNA: TGTGCCAGCAGCTTAGGGGTTCAGGGGGGTCAGCCCCAGCATTTT.

About this clone: Mismatch with germline at one junction end may stem from a read error. The rearrangement joins TRBV29-1 to TRBJ1-2; possibly TRBD1 for D (5 bases). The CDR3 is 11 residues long. Germline loops: CDR1 SQVTM, CDR2 ANQGSEA. CDR3 sequence: CGVGEENGYTF. In nucleotides, the CDR3 is TGCGGCGTGGGGGAGGAAAATGGCTACACCTTC.

The chain combines TRBV5-4 with TRBJ1-3; D is uncertain. This CDR3 region has 14 residues. Trimming cost V 2 bases and J 3 bases, with 9 bases left between them. Looked up from germline, CDR1 is SGHNT and CDR2 is YYREEE (reference sequence). CDR3: CASSFGLNGNTIYF. The CDR3 coding sequence is TGTGCCAGCAGCTTTGGGCTAAATGGAAACACCATATATTTT.